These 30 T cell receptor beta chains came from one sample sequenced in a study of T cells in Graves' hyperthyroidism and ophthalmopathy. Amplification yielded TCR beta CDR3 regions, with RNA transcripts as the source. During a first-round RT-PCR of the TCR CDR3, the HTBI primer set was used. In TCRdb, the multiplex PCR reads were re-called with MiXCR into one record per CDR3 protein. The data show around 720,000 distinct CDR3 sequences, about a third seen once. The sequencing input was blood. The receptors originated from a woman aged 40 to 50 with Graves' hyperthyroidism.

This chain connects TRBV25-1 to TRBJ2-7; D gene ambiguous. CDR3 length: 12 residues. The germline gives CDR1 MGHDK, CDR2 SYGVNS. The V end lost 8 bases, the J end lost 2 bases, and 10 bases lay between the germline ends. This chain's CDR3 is CASSKDPYEQYF. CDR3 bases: TGTGCCAGCTCGAAGGACCCCTACGAGCAGTACTTC.

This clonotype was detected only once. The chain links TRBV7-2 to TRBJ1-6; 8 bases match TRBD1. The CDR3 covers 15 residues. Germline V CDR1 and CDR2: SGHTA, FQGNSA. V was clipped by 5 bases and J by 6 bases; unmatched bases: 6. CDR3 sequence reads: CASSTRTGLNSPLHF. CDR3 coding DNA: TGTGCCAGCAGCACGAGGACAGGGCTTAATTCACCCCTCCACTTT.

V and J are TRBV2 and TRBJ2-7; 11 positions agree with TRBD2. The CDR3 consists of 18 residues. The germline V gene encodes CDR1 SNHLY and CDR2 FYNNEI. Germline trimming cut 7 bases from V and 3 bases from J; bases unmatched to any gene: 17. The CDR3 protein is CASTEAPTGLAGGYEQYF. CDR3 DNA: TGTGCCAGCACCGAGGCCCCGACCGGGCTAGCGGGGGGCTACGAGCAGTACTTC.

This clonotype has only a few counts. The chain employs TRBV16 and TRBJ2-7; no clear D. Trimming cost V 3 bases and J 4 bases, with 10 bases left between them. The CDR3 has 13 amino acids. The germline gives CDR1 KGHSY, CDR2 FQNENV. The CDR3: CASSQRSPYEQYF. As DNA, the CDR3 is TGTGCCAGCAGCCAGCGGTCCCCGTACGAGCAGTACTTC.

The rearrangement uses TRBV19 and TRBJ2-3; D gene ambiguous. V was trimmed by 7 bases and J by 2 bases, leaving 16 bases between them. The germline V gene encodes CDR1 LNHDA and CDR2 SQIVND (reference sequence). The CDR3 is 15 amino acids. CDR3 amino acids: CASNGAGLTTDTQYF. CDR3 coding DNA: TGTGCCAGTAATGGAGCCGGGCTCACCACAGATACGCAGTATTTT.

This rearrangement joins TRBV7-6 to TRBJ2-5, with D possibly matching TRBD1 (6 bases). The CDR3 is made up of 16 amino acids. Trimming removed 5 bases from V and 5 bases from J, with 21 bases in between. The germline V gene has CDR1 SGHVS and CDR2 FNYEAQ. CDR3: CASSPGTPFVGETQYF. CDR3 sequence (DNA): TGTGCCAGCAGCCCCGGGACACCCTTTGTGGGGGAGACCCAGTACTTC.

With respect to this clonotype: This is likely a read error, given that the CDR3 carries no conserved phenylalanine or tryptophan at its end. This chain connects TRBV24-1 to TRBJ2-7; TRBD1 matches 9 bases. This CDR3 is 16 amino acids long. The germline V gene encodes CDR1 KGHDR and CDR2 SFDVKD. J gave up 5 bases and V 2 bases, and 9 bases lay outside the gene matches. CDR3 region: CATSDSYRGQTDEQYL. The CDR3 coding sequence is TGTGCCACCAGTGATTCATACAGGGGGCAGACAGACGAGCAGTACCTC.

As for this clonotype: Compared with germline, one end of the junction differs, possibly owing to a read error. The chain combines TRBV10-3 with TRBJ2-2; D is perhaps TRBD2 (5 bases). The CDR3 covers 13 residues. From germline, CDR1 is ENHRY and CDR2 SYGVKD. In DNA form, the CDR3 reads TGTGCCAGCAGACAAGGGAGCACCGGGGAGCTGCTTTTT. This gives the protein CASRQGSTGELLF.

The CDR3 DNA reads TGTGCCAGCAGCTTGGGCTTGGGGTCTCGTGGAGAGACCCAGTACTTC. Encoded protein: CASSLGLGSRGETQYF. The rearrangement uses TRBV6-5 and TRBJ2-5; no definite D call. Trimming removed 6 bases from V and 4 bases from J, with 21 bases in between. Per the germline V gene, CDR1 is MNHEY and CDR2 is SVGAGI. This CDR3 is built from 16 residues.

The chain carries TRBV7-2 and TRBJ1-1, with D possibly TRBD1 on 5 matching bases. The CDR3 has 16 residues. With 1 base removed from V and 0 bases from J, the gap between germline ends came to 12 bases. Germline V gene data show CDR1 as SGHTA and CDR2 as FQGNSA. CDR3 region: CASSLVFGTMNTEAFF. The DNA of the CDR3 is TGTGCCAGCAGCTTAGTTTTCGGGACCATGAACACTGAAGCTTTCTTT.

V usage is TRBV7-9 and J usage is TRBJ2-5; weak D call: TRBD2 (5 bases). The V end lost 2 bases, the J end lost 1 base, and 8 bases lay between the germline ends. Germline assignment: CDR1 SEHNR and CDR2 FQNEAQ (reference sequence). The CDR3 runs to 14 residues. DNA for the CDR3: TGTGCCAGCAGCTTATGGCGGGCCCAAGAGACCCAGTACTTC. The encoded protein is CASSLWRAQETQYF.

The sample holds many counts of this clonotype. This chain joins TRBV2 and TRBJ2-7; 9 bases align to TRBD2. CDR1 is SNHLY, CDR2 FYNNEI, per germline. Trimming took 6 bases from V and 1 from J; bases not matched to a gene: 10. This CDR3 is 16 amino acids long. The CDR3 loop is CASRTTLAGPSYEQYF. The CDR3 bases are TGTGCCAGCAGGACTACACTAGCGGGTCCGTCCTACGAGCAGTACTTC.

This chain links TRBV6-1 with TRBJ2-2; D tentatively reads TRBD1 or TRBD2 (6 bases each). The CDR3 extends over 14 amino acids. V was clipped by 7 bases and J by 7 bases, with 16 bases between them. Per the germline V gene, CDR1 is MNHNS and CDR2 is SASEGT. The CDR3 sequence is CASTSLGGIGELFF. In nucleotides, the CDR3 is TGTGCCAGCACCAGCTTAGGGGGGATCGGGGAGCTGTTTTTT.

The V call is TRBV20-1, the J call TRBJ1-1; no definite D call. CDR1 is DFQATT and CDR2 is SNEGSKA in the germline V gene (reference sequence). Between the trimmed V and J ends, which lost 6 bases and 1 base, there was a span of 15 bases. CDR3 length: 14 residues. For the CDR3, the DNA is TGCAGTGCAACGGTTCCTCCGGGGAACACTGAAGCTTTCTTT. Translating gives CSATVPPGNTEAFF.

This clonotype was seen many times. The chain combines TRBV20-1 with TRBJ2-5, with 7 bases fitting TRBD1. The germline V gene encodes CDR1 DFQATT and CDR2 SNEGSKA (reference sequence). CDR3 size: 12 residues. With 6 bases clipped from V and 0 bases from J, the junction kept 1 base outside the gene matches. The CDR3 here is CSAGQYQETQYF. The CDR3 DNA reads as TGCAGTGCGGGACAGTACCAAGAGACCCAGTACTTC.

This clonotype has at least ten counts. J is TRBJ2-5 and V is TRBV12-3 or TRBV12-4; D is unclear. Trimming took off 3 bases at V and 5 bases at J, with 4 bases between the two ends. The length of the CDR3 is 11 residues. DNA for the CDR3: TGTGCCAGCAGTTTTATGGAGACCCAGTACTTC. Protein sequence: CASSFMETQYF.

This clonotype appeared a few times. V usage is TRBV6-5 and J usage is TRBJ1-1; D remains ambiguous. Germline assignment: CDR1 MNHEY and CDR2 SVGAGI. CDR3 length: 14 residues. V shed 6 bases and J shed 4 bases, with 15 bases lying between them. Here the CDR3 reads CASRFPAPGTEAFF. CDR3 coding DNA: TGTGCCAGCAGATTCCCGGCACCTGGCACTGAAGCTTTCTTT.

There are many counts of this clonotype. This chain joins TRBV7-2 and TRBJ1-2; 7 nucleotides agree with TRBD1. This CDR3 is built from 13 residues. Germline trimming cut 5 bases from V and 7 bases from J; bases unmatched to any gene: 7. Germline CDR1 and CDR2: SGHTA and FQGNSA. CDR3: CASSPEGAGGYTF. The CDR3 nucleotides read TGTGCCAGCAGCCCAGAGGGGGCGGGTGGCTACACCTTC.

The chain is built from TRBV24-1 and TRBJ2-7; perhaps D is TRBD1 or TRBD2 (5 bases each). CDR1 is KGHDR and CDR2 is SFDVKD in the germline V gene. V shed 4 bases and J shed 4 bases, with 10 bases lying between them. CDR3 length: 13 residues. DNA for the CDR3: TGTGCCACCAGTGAGAGGGACGGATACGAGCAGTACTTC. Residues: CATSERDGYEQYF.

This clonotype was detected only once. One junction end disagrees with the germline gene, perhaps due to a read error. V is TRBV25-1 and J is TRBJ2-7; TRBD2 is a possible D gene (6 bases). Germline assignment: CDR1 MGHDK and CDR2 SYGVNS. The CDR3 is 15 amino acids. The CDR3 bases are TGTGCCAGTAGTGAACCGGGACTCTCGACCTACGAGCAGTACTTC. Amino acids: CASSEPGLSTYEQYF.

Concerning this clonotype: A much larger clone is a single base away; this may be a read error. The CDR3 reads CASSFDSSWAQYF. The CDR3 DNA is TGTGCCAGCAGCTTTGACAGCTCATGGGCGCAGTACTTC. The V gene is TRBV11-1, the J gene TRBJ2-7, with D perhaps matching TRBD1 (5 bases). From germline, CDR1 is SGHAT and CDR2 FQDESV (reference sequence). Trimming removed 3 bases at V and 9 bases at J, with 15 bases between. CDR3 length equals 13 residues.

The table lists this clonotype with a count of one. The CDR3 reads CATSRGGHNEKLFF. The CDR3, as DNA: TGTGCCACATCTCGGGGGGGACACAATGAAAAACTGTTTTTT. The chain recombines TRBV24-1 with TRBJ1-4; TRBD1 might be the D (6 bases). Trimming left V 10 bases short and J 5 bases short, with 16 bases between. Germline V gene sequence: CDR1 KGHDR, CDR2 SFDVKD. The CDR3 totals 14 residues.

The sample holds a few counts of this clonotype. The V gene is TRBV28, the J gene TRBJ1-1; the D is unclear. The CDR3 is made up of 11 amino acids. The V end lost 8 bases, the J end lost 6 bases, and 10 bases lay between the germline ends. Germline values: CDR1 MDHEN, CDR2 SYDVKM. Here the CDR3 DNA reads TGTGCCAGCGCTGGGAGGGCTGAAGCTTTCTTT. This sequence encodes CASAGRAEAFF.

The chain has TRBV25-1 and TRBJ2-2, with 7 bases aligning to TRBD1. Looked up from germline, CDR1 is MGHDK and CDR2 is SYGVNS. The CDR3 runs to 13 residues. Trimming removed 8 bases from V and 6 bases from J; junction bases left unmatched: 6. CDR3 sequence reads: CASLRRGPGELFF. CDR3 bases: TGTGCCAGCCTAAGAAGGGGGCCCGGGGAGCTGTTTTTT.

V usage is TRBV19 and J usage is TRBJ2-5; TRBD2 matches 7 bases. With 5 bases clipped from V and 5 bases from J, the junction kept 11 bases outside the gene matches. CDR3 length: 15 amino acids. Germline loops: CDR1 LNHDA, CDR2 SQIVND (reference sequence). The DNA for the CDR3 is TGTGCCAGTAGTTCTGGCGGGAGCGGATTGGAGACCCAGTACTTC. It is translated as CASSSGGSGLETQYF.

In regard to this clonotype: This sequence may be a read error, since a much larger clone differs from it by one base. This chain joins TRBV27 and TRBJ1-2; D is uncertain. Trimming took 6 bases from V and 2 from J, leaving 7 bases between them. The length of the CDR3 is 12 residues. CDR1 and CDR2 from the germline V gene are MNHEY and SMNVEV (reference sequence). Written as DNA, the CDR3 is TGTGCCAGCAGCCCTGACAACTATGGCTACACCTTC. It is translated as CASSPDNYGYTF.

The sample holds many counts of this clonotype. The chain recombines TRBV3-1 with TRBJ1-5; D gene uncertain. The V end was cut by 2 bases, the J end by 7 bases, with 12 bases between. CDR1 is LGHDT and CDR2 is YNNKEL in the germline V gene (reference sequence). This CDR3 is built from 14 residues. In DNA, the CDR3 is TGTGCCAGCAGCCAATCCAAAGAAGGGCAGCCCCAGCATTTT. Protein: CASSQSKEGQPQHF.

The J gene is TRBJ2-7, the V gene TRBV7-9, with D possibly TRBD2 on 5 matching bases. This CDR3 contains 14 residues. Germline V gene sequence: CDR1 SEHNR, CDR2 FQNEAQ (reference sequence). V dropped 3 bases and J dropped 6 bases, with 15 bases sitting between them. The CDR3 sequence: CASSLRVGFGEQYF. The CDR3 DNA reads TGTGCCAGCAGCTTGCGGGTGGGATTTGGCGAGCAGTACTTC.

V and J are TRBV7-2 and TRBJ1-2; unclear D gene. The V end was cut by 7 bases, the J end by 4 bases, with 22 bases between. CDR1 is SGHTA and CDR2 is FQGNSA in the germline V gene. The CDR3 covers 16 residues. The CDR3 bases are TGTGCCAGCACCCTCGGAGAGGGCAGGATGGCCTATGGCTACACCTTC. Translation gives CASTLGEGRMAYGYTF.

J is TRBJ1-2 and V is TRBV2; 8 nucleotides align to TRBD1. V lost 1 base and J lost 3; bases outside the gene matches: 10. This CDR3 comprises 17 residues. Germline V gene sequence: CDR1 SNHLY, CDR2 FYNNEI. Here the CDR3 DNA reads TGTGCCAGCAGTGAAGGGTTTGGGGCAGGGGGCGACTATGGCTACACCTTC. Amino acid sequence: CASSEGFGAGGDYGYTF.